The 21 T cell receptor beta chains in this list originate from one sample, sequenced in a study of molecular identifiers for immune sequencing clone quantification. TCRdb fed the PCR reads into MiXCR, producing one record per CDR3 protein. The sample has fewer than 350,000 distinct CDR3 sequences, under 25% seen once. Sample: naive CD8+ T cells from blood, with Jurkat cell RNA spiked in. This sample's subset: FACS-sorted CD8+CD4-CCR7+CD45RA+ naive T cells. The receptors come from a human donor in good health. Some libraries in this study had Jurkat cell RNA spiked in.

This clonotype occurred a few times. The rearrangement joins TRBV7-9 to TRBJ1-1; D unresolved. V shed 5 bases and J shed 4 bases, with 17 bases lying between them. Germline V gives CDR1 SEHNR, CDR2 FQNEAQ (reference sequence). CDR3 size: 15 residues. The CDR3 reads CASSGAGSAGTEAFF. The CDR3 coding sequence is TGTGCCAGCAGCGGCGCTGGGTCAGCCGGCACTGAAGCTTTCTTT.

The chain links TRBV27 to TRBJ1-1, with TRBD1 as a possible D gene (5 bases). CDR3 length: 17 residues. Between the trimmed V and J ends, which lost 5 bases and 6 bases, there was a span of 25 bases. Germline values: CDR1 MNHEY, CDR2 SMNVEV (reference sequence). This CDR3 is CASSIRDLSSGGAEAFF. CDR3 sequence (DNA): TGTGCCAGCAGTATCCGGGACCTATCTTCTGGTGGCGCTGAAGCTTTCTTT.

In the case of this clonotype: It is likely a read error, because the conserved phenylalanine at the end of the CDR3 is missing. The chain combines TRBV7-9 with TRBJ2-7; tentatively, D is TRBD2 (5 bases). Trimming stripped 4 bases from V and 4 bases from J, with 8 bases between. Germline CDR1 reads SEHNR; CDR2 reads FQNEAQ (reference sequence). CDR3 length: 12 residues. In DNA form, the CDR3 reads TGTGCCAGCAGCTCGGCGGGTTACGAGCAGTACATC. Residues: CASSSAGYEQYI.

This rearrangement joins TRBV27 to TRBJ2-5; 7 bases align to TRBD2. Germline assignment: CDR1 MNHEY and CDR2 SMNVEV (reference sequence). The CDR3 loop spans 15 amino acids. Trimming took 2 bases from V and 4 from J; bases not matched to a gene: 7. The CDR3 reads CASSLGAGVTETQYF. In DNA form, the CDR3 reads TGTGCCAGCAGTTTAGGGGCGGGAGTCACAGAGACCCAGTACTTC.

The gene calls are TRBV24-1 and TRBJ2-3, with D unclear. Germline-derived CDR1 and CDR2 are KGHDR and SFDVKD. The CDR3 sequence is 14 residues long. Trimming cost V 0 bases and J 1 base, with 4 bases left between them. Here the CDR3 reads CATSDLIGTDTQYF. In DNA, the CDR3 is TGTGCCACCAGTGATTTGATTGGCACAGATACGCAGTATTTT.

This rearrangement joins TRBV12-3 or TRBV12-4 to TRBJ1-5; 7 positions match TRBD1. CDR3 size: 15 residues. V lost 6 bases to trimming and J lost 3 bases; unmatched junction nucleotides: 8. Here the CDR3 reads CASRPGTDNNQPQHF. The DNA for the CDR3 is TGTGCCAGCAGGCCCGGGACAGATAACAATCAGCCCCAGCATTTT.

V gene TRBV13 combines with J gene TRBJ2-4; D not certain. V lost 5 bases and J 4 bases, leaving 12 bases between the germline ends. Germline V lookup: CDR1 PRHDT, CDR2 FYEKMQ (reference sequence). The CDR3 has 14 residues. CDR3 DNA: TGTGCCAGCAGCCAGCCGGACGGAAAAAACATTCAGTACTTC. Protein sequence: CASSQPDGKNIQYF.

This clonotype was seen at least ten times. The chain links TRBV6-4 to TRBJ2-3; 8 positions agree with TRBD1. CDR3 size: 18 residues. CDR1 is MRHNA, CDR2 SNTAGT, per germline. Trimming cost V 2 bases and J 2 bases; bases outside gene matches: 12. CDR3 sequence: CASSDPESGQGTTDTQYF. In DNA form, the CDR3 reads TGTGCCAGCAGTGACCCTGAGTCAGGACAGGGAACCACAGATACGCAGTATTTT.

This clonotype was detected ten times or more. The J gene is TRBJ2-7, the V gene TRBV6-2 or TRBV6-3, with 7 bases fitting TRBD2. Germline V gives CDR1 MNHEY, CDR2 SVGEGT. The CDR3 contains 13 residues. With V trimmed by 5 bases and J by 0 bases, 1 base remained unmatched. Written as DNA, the CDR3 is TGTGCCAGCAGTCGGACTAGCTCCTACGAGCAGTACTTC. Its translation: CASSRTSSYEQYF.

This clonotype was picked up many times. The chain employs TRBV4-3 and TRBJ1-4; tentatively, D is TRBD1 (6 bases). V shed 4 bases and J shed 5 bases, with 11 bases lying between them. Per germline, CDR1 LGHNA and CDR2 YSLEER. This CDR3 region has 14 residues. The CDR3: CASSPEDRNEKLFF. In nucleotides, the CDR3 is TGCGCCAGCAGCCCAGAAGACAGGAATGAAAAACTGTTTTTT.

This clonotype was counted at least ten times. The chain is built from TRBV28 and TRBJ2-5; D unresolved. The germline V and J ends were trimmed by 11 bases and 1 base, with 11 bases remaining between them. The germline CDR1 and CDR2 sequences are MDHEN and SYDVKM. The CDR3 runs 12 residues. Here the CDR3 reads CAHGPAQETQYF. The CDR3 region has the DNA TGTGCCCACGGGCCTGCCCAAGAGACCCAGTACTTC. The full variable domain, its missing parts supplied by reference TRBV28 and TRBJ2-5, is DVKVTQSSRYLVKRTGEKVFLECVQDMDHENMFWYRQDPGLGLRLIYFSYDVKMKEKGDIPEGYSVSREKKERFSLILESASTNQTSMYLCAHGPAQETQYFGPGTRLLVL.

The chain has TRBV27 and TRBJ2-7; the match to TRBD2 covers 8 bases. CDR3 size: 15 residues. Germline V gene lookup returns CDR1 MNHEY and CDR2 SMNVEV (reference sequence). V lost 0 bases, J lost 6 bases, and 7 bases stayed unmatched. DNA for the CDR3: TGTGCCAGCAGTTTATCGGCGAGCGGGGGCTGCGAGCAGTACTTC. Translating gives CASSLSASGGCEQYF.

In the case of this clonotype: Likely a read error: the CDR3 ends without its conserved phenylalanine or tryptophan. J is TRBJ2-3 and V is TRBV6-5; D is uncertain. Germline V CDR1 and CDR2: MNHEY, SVGAGI. The CDR3 has 17 amino acids. V lost 2 bases to trimming and J lost 2 bases, with 17 bases between them. The chain's CDR3 is CASSYNLPASPTDTQYL. The CDR3 DNA is TGTGCCAGCAGTTACAACCTACCGGCCTCCCCCACAGATACGCAGTATTTG.

This clonotype was observed many times. The genes are TRBV7-6 and TRBJ2-7; 8 nucleotides match TRBD1. J lost 4 bases, V lost 1 base, and 3 bases had no gene match. In germline, CDR1 is SGHVS, CDR2 FNYEAQ. CDR3 size: 14 residues. The CDR3 region has the DNA TGTGCCAGCAGCTTAGACAGGGGGTCTTACGAGCAGTACTTC. Translated, it gives CASSLDRGSYEQYF.

The rearrangement joins TRBV10-3 to TRBJ1-3, with 8 bases that match TRBD1. V dropped 10 bases and J dropped 4; count of bases not matched to a gene: 12. CDR3 length: 15 residues. Germline CDR1 and CDR2: ENHRY and SYGVKD. CDR3 sequence (DNA): TGTGCCACCGGCGCAGGGGGCGCGGAAGGAAACACCATATATTTT. It specifies CATGAGGAEGNTIYF.

On this clonotype: Possible read error: a much larger clone is one base away. The chain links TRBV4-1 to TRBJ2-3, with D perhaps matching TRBD2 (6 bases). CDR1 is MGHRA, CDR2 YSYEKL, per germline. Trimming took off 8 bases at V and 1 base at J, with 19 bases between the two ends. The CDR3 loop spans 16 amino acids. CDR3 nucleotide sequence: TGCGCCAGCCGCCTGGTGAGGGAGCGGGGCACAGATACGCAGTATTTT. It specifies CASRLVRERGTDTQYF.

This clonotype was picked up a small number of times. This rearrangement joins TRBV4-1 to TRBJ2-7; 12 nucleotides match TRBD2. CDR3 length: 14 amino acids. V trimming: 6 bases; J trimming: 4 bases; junction bases outside the gene matches: 4. CDR1 and CDR2 from the germline V gene are MGHRA and YSYEKL. The CDR3 region has the DNA TGCGCCAGCAGTCGCGGGACTAGCGGGTACGAGCAGTACTTC. This translates into CASSRGTSGYEQYF.

This chain connects TRBV27 to TRBJ2-7, with TRBD2 matching 13 bases. The CDR3 runs 17 residues. Trimming removed 4 bases from V and 3 bases from J; junction bases left unmatched: 9. In germline, CDR1 is MNHEY, CDR2 SMNVEV (reference sequence). CDR3 bases: TGTGCCAGCAGTTCCGACCCGGGACTAGCGGGGTTCTACGAGCAGTACTTC. As protein: CASSSDPGLAGFYEQYF.

On this clonotype: A much larger clone differs by one base, so this may be a read error. The V gene is TRBV6-5, the J gene TRBJ2-7; 11 positions agree with TRBD1. This CDR3 region has 16 residues. Germline V gene data show CDR1 as MNHEY and CDR2 as SVGAGI. V lost 0 bases, J lost 2 bases, and 3 bases stayed unmatched. This chain's CDR3 is CASSYSGTGGPYEQYF. As DNA, the CDR3 is TGTGCCAGCAGTTACTCGGGGACAGGGGGACCCTACGAGCAGTACTTC.

This clonotype occurred many times. This chain joins TRBV30 and TRBJ2-7; the match to TRBD2 covers 9 bases. Trimming at V came to 7 bases and at J to 5 bases, leaving 12 bases not matched to a gene. The length of the CDR3 is 14 residues. CDR1 GTSNPN and CDR2 SVGIG come from the germline V gene (reference sequence). In DNA, the CDR3 is TGTGCCTACCTAAGTGCTAGCGGGGTCCACGAGCAGTACTTC. Translating it yields CAYLSASGVHEQYF.

The chain joins TRBV4-3 to TRBJ1-3; D is unclear. The CDR3 runs 14 residues. Germline V gene data show CDR1 as LGHNA and CDR2 as YSLEER. Trimming took off 1 base at V and 8 bases at J, with 12 bases between the two ends. The CDR3, as DNA: TGCGCCAGCAGCCAAGTTGGACTGGACTACACCATATATTTT. Translating it yields CASSQVGLDYTIYF.